These 6 T cell receptor beta chains were all obtained from the same sample, sequenced in a study of cytomegalovirus exposure and HLA in healthy donors. This PCR relied on a set of 60 Vbeta primers and 13 Jbeta primers. Only in-frame clones appear in the TCRdb table, and some are missing; sequencing was by immunoSEQ multiplex PCR. The sample holds approximately 110,000 clones, around three quarters seen once. Material for sequencing was PBMCs. The receptors here all came from a female donor in good health and CMV-seropositive.

The CDR3: CASSERTGTYEQYF. CDR3 in DNA: TGTGCCAGCAGTGAAAGGACAGGGACCTACGAGCAGTACTTC. J is TRBJ2-7 and V is TRBV6-1; TRBD1 agrees at 8 bases. This CDR3 is 14 amino acids long. CDR1 MNHNS and CDR2 SASEGT come from the germline V gene. The trim removed 2 bases at V and 2 bases at J, leaving 2 bases unmatched.

The gene calls are TRBV4-1 and TRBJ1-1, with 7 positions matching TRBD1. Germline CDR1 is MGHRA and CDR2 is YSYEKL. The ends lost 1 base at V and 6 bases at J; junction bases unmatched: 2. The CDR3 spans 13 residues. CDR3 protein: CASSQVQGAEAFF. The DNA for the CDR3 is TGCGCCAGCAGCCAAGTTCAGGGGGCTGAAGCTTTCTTT.

The chain uses TRBV5-6 and TRBJ1-2, with 7 bases identical to TRBD1. After removal of 5 bases from V and 8 bases from J, the junction contained 9 bases not matched to a gene. The CDR3 runs to 13 residues. Germline-derived CDR1 and CDR2 are SGHDT and YYEEEE. CDR3 nucleotides: TGTGCCAGCAGTACAGGGGCGGAACGGGGCTACACCTTC. Encoded protein: CASSTGAERGYTF. The full variable domain, rest sourced from reference TRBV5-6 and TRBJ1-2, is DAGVTQSPTHLIKTRGQQVTLRCSPKSGHDTVSWYQQALGQGPQFIFQYYEEEERQRGNFPDRFSGHQFPNYSSELNVNALLLGDSALYLCASSTGAERGYTFGSGTRLTVV.

This clone was detected a few times. This chain joins TRBV5-6 and TRBJ2-1; TRBD2 matches at 10 bases. Germline values: CDR1 SGHDT, CDR2 YYEEEE. The CDR3 consists of 15 residues. J was trimmed by 3 bases and V by 5 bases; bases with no gene match: 5. The CDR3 region is CASRRRTSGYNEQFF. CDR3 DNA: TGTGCCAGCAGACGGAGGACTAGCGGCTACAATGAGCAGTTCTTC.

V usage is TRBV7-9 and J usage is TRBJ2-5; D may be TRBD1 (5 bases). The V gene lost 4 bases and the J gene lost 2 bases, with 8 bases spanning the gap. This CDR3 contains 13 residues. The germline CDR1 and CDR2 sequences are SEHNR and FQNEAQ (reference sequence). CDR3 in DNA: TGTGCCAGCAGCTGGACAAGTCAAGAGACCCAGTACTTC. Its protein is CASSWTSQETQYF.

J is TRBJ2-7 and V is TRBV29-1; perhaps TRBD2 as D (5 bases). Germline CDR1 reads SQVTM; CDR2 reads ANQGSEA. The germline V and J ends were trimmed by 5 bases and 6 bases, with 17 bases remaining between them. The CDR3 length is 13 residues. CDR3 in amino acids: CSVPSSLRGEQYF. DNA of the CDR3: TGCAGCGTTCCGTCTTCCCTACGGGGCGAGCAGTACTTC.